This passage covers 5 T cell receptor beta chains from one sample sequenced in a study of T-cell memory formation after mild COVID-19. In TCRdb, the 5' RACE reads were re-called with MiXCR into one record per CDR3 protein. The table has 400,000 to 500,000 distinct CDR3 sequences, around 18% seen once. What was sequenced was PBMCs or a T cell subset sorted from them (not recorded which). The receptors derive from an adult woman who had mild COVID-19 (a few samples of this study predate the infection). Cell type and time point are not known.

V gene TRBV18 combines with J gene TRBJ1-4; D remains unclear. V shed 3 bases and J shed 13 bases, with 12 bases lying between them. CDR3 size: 12 residues. The germline gives CDR1 KGHSH, CDR2 LQKENI. The CDR3 loop is CASSPSGRVLFF. Here the CDR3 DNA reads TGTGCCAGCTCACCTTCCGGGAGGGTACTGTTTTTT.

This clonotype was counted between two and nine times. The chain joins TRBV12-3 or TRBV12-4 to TRBJ1-2; unclear D gene. The V gene lost 5 bases and the J gene lost 6 bases, with 13 bases spanning the gap. The CDR3 contains 13 residues. The CDR3 region is CASSRNRANGYTF. DNA of the CDR3: TGTGCCAGCAGTCGTAATAGAGCTAATGGCTACACCTTC.

This clonotype was recorded many times. The rearrangement joins TRBV6-4 to TRBJ2-3, with a possible D match to TRBD2 (7 bases). This CDR3 has 14 residues. Germline V gene sequence: CDR1 MRHNA, CDR2 SNTAGT. Trimming removed 2 bases from V and 2 bases from J, with 8 bases in between. CDR3 coding DNA: TGTGCCAGCAGTGACGGGGGGGCCACAGATACGCAGTATTTT. Translation: CASSDGGATDTQYF.

About this clonotype itself: A much larger clone lies a single base off, so this may be a read error. V is TRBV13 and J is TRBJ2-7, with TRBD1 matching over 8 bases. There are 15 residues in the CDR3. Germline V gene lookup returns CDR1 PRHDT and CDR2 FYEKMQ (reference sequence). The CDR3 loop reads CASRLEGQGPHEQYF. The CDR3, as DNA: TGTGCCAGCAGATTAGAAGGACAGGGACCCCACGAGCAGTACTTC.

In this sample, this clonotype turned up a few times. The chain is built from TRBV4-1 and TRBJ1-3; perhaps TRBD1 as D (5 bases). Trimming stripped 4 bases from V and 2 bases from J, with 12 bases between. The CDR3 has 15 residues. Germline values: CDR1 MGHRA, CDR2 YSYEKL. CDR3 sequence (DNA): TGCGCCAGCAGCCTCAGGGTATGGGCTGGAAACACCATATATTTT. Translating it yields CASSLRVWAGNTIYF.